The rows below give T cell receptor beta chains drawn from one sample of a study of blood T cell repertoires in COVID-19. Produced via immunoSEQ multiplex PCR; TCRdb's table is partial and in-frame only. The sample holds 250,000 to 350,000 clones, approximately 92% seen once. Sequenced sample: peripheral blood. The receptors were gathered from a woman aged 30 to 39 with COVID-19, enrolled during active disease. Each CDR3 is given with its conserved first and last residue. The D gene is left open where the match is weak. Size is stated for part of the rows, as once, few or many counts, or as a class when the clone is expanded.

TGTGCCAGCAGCCCTAGCGGAGCCGTCCCCTACAATGAGCAGTTCTTC	CASSPSGAVPYNEQFF	.	TRBJ2-1	TRBV5-4	TRBD2
TGTGCCAGCTCACCGACAGGGTTCACTGAAGCTTTCTTT	CASSPTGFTEAFF	.	TRBJ1-1	TRBV18	TRBD1
TGTGCCAGCAGCTTCGGACAGGTTAATTCACCCCTCCACTTT	CASSFGQVNSPLHF	few	TRBJ1-6	TRBV7-8	TRBD1
TGTGCCAGCAGCCACGGGACAGGGGTTAATGAAAAACTGTTTTTT	CASSHGTGVNEKLFF	.	TRBJ1-4	TRBV5-6	TRBD1
TGTGCCAGCAGCCAATATTCAGGGGACGGTCTGAACACTGAAGCTTTCTTT	CASSQYSGDGLNTEAFF	once	TRBJ1-1	TRBV4-2	.
TGTGCCAGCAGTGCGATGGGACAGGGAGTGATGAACACTGAAGCTTTCTTT	CASSAMGQGVMNTEAFF	once	TRBJ1-1	TRBV6-1	TRBD1
TGTGCCAGCTCACCCTCCGTAGAGACCCAGTACTTC	CASSPSVETQYF	.	TRBJ2-5	TRBV18	.
TGTGCCAGCAGCTACAGGAATTCACCCCTCCACTTT	CASSYRNSPLHF	.	TRBJ1-6	TRBV28	.
TGTGCCAGCACCCCTCCCACCACGGAGGGAGAGACCCAGTACTTC	CASTPPTTEGETQYF	.	TRBJ2-5	TRBV28	.
TGTGCCAGCAGGAGACTAGCGGGAGGACTGCAAGAGACCCAGTACTTC	CASRRLAGGLQETQYF	.	TRBJ2-5	TRBV2	TRBD2
TGTGCCAGCAGCCTCGGGGCCGGGGAGCTGTTTTTT	CASSLGAGELFF	.	TRBJ2-2	TRBV7-9	.
TGTGCCAGCAACCCCAGGGGGCTCGACACTGAAGCTTTCTTT	CASNPRGLDTEAFF	.	TRBJ1-1	TRBV19	TRBD1
TGTGCCAGCAGCTTAGCTCCCGGTCCCGGGGAGCTGTTTTTT	CASSLAPGPGELFF	.	TRBJ2-2	TRBV7-9	.
TGTGCCAGCAGCCCCGGTAGGGGGCGCCTTTACGAGCAGTACTTC	CASSPGRGRLYEQYF	.	TRBJ2-7	TRBV6-6	TRBD1
TGCGCCAGCAGCCTTCAGGGGGCTAATGAAAAACTGTTTTTT	CASSLQGANEKLFF	.	TRBJ1-4	TRBV4-1	TRBD1
TGTGCCAGCAGCTCACCGTCGGACAGGGTTGGCTACGAGCAGTACTTC	CASSSPSDRVGYEQYF	.	TRBJ2-7	TRBV11-2	TRBD1
TGTGCCAGCAGCCACCACAATGGACAGTATTTGTTTTTT	CASSHHNGQYLFF	.	TRBJ1-4	TRBV3-1/TRBV3-2	.
TGCAGCGGAAGCCTAGCGGGTTCGCGCAATGAGCAGTTCTTC	CSGSLAGSRNEQFF	.	TRBJ2-1	TRBV29-1	TRBD2
TGTGCCAGCAGTCACGGACGGGGCGAGCAGTACTTC	CASSHGRGEQYF	.	TRBJ2-7	TRBV6-2/TRBV6-3	.
TGTGCCAGCAGCTTGGGACAGTCCCAAAACATTCAGTACTTC	CASSLGQSQNIQYF	.	TRBJ2-4	TRBV6-5	TRBD1
TGTGCCAGCAGTGACAGGGTGAACACTGAAGCTTTCTTT	CASSDRVNTEAFF	.	TRBJ1-1	TRBV2	.
TGTGCCAGCAGCTCAAGGAGCACCGGGGAGCTGTTTTTT	CASSSRSTGELFF	.	TRBJ2-2	TRBV5-5	.
TGTGCCAGCAGCTTAGACGGGCTAGCGGTATACAATGAGCAGTTCTTC	CASSLDGLAVYNEQFF	.	TRBJ2-1	TRBV11-1	TRBD2
TGTGCCTGGAGTACAAACCTGAACACTGAAGCTTTCTTT	CAWSTNLNTEAFF	once	TRBJ1-1	TRBV30	.
TGTGCCAGTGCCGGGGGTTGGAACACTGAAGCTTTCTTT	CASAGGWNTEAFF	once	TRBJ1-1	TRBV28	.
TGTGCCAGCAGCTTGGAACTAATCGCCCCCCGAAATAGCACAGATACGCAGTATTTT	CASSLELIAPRNSTDTQYF	.	TRBJ2-3	TRBV5-6	.
TGTGCCAGCAGCAAAGTATTAGCGGGAGGGTCTTTTAACACCGGGGAGCTGTTTTTT	CASSKVLAGGSFNTGELFF	.	TRBJ2-2	TRBV21-1	.
TGTGCCAGCAGTTTAAGCGGGACAGGGGGGAACGAGCAGTACTTC	CASSLSGTGGNEQYF	.	TRBJ2-7	TRBV28	TRBD1
TGTGCCAGCAGCAGTCGGACAGGTTATAATGAAAAACTGTTTTTT	CASSSRTGYNEKLFF	once	TRBJ1-4	TRBV3-1/TRBV3-2	TRBD1
TGTGCCAGCAGCGTACCCCGACTAGCGGGAAATCTTTACGAGCAGTACTTC	CASSVPRLAGNLYEQYF	.	TRBJ2-7	TRBV9	TRBD2
TGTGCCAGCAAAGTCGTGGGAGGGCCCACCGGGGAGCTGTTTTTT	CASKVVGGPTGELFF	.	TRBJ2-2	TRBV2	TRBD2
TGTGCCAGCAGCCAAGATGGGGCAGGGGGCGGTGGCTACACCTTC	CASSQDGAGGGGYTF	.	TRBJ1-2	TRBV3-1/TRBV3-2	TRBD1
TGTGCCAGCAGTTTAGTTGCGGGGGTTGGAAACACCATATATTTT	CASSLVAGVGNTIYF	.	TRBJ1-3	TRBV28	.
TGTGCCAGCAGTTTATTCGATCGGACTAGCGGGATTGAGCAGTACTTC	CASSLFDRTSGIEQYF	.	TRBJ2-7	TRBV28	TRBD2
TGTGCCAGCAGCCAGGGGGGTAACTATGGCTACACCTTC	CASSQGGNYGYTF	.	TRBJ1-2	TRBV7-9	TRBD1
TGTGCCAGCAGCCAAGTGGGAGGGAACCAAGAGACCCAGTACTTC	CASSQVGGNQETQYF	.	TRBJ2-5	TRBV14	TRBD2
TGTGCCAGCAGCTTGACAGGGAAGGGCTACACCTTC	CASSLTGKGYTF	few	TRBJ1-2	TRBV28	TRBD1
TGTGCCAGCAGTCCCGTCCTAGGGACCCAGTACTTC	CASSPVLGTQYF	.	TRBJ2-5	TRBV12-3/TRBV12-4	.
TGTGCCAGCAGTGAAATCGGCGACAGGATTGGGGAAGATACGCAGTATTTT	CASSEIGDRIGEDTQYF	.	TRBJ2-3	TRBV2	.
TGTGCCAGCAGCTTAGGGACAGGGCGGAATTCACCCCTCCACTTT	CASSLGTGRNSPLHF	.	TRBJ1-6	TRBV7-9	TRBD1
TGTGCCAGCAGTTCCCCCGCGGTAGCCAAAAACATTCAGTACTTC	CASSSPAVAKNIQYF	.	TRBJ2-4	TRBV6-6	.
TGTGCCAGTAGTATGACCCCCGGGACAGGGGGGATGAATGAGCAGTTCTTC	CASSMTPGTGGMNEQFF	.	TRBJ2-1	TRBV19	TRBD1
TGTGCCAGCAGTGAAACTAGCGGGAGACAAGATACGCAGTATTTT	CASSETSGRQDTQYF	.	TRBJ2-3	TRBV2	TRBD2
TGTGCCAGCAGTTTACCGCAGGGGTTGCTTGACGAGCAGTACTTC	CASSLPQGLLDEQYF	once	TRBJ2-7	TRBV28	.
TGTGCCAGCAGTCTCGGGGGGGAGTGGGGTGAGACCGGGGAGCTGTTTTTT	CASSLGGEWGETGELFF	.	TRBJ2-2	TRBV6-6	TRBD2
TGTGCCAGCAGCCAACAGAACAGGGCCTCTGGCTACACCTTC	CASSQQNRASGYTF	.	TRBJ1-2	TRBV3-1/TRBV3-2	.
TGTGCCAGCAGCCCTGGGGGCTTCGACAAAAACATTCAGTACTTC	CASSPGGFDKNIQYF	.	TRBJ2-4	TRBV7-6	.
TGTGCCAGCAGCCGAGGCTGGGACACTGAAGCTTTCTTT	CASSRGWDTEAFF	.	TRBJ1-1	TRBV3-1/TRBV3-2	.
TGCGCCAGCAGCCAAGCTAGCCCCTACTCCGACACCGGGGAGCTGTTTTTT	CASSQASPYSDTGELFF	few	TRBJ2-2	TRBV4-3	.
TGTGCCAGCAGCTTGCAGGGGGCCTACGAGCAGTACTTC	CASSLQGAYEQYF	.	TRBJ2-7	TRBV5-8	TRBD1
TGTGCCAGCAGTCCATCTCTTCTGGACAGCCTAAGTGATGAAAAACTGTTTTTT	CASSPSLLDSLSDEKLFF	few	TRBJ1-4	TRBV27	.
TGTGCCAGCTCACCACCGGGCCAGTTCAATCAGCCCCAGCATTTT	CASSPPGQFNQPQHF	.	TRBJ1-5	TRBV18	.
TGTGCCAGCAGTTGGGACATTCCTAACGGGGGCTACACCTTC	CASSWDIPNGGYTF	.	TRBJ1-2	TRBV6-5	.
TGTGCCACCAGACAGGGCACAGATACGCAGTATTTT	CATRQGTDTQYF	once	TRBJ2-3	TRBV10-3	.
TGTGCCAGCAGCCCTCCCCTTTGGCCCCTGAACACTGAAGCTTTCTTT	CASSPPLWPLNTEAFF	.	TRBJ1-1	TRBV9	.
TGTGCCTCGAGGGCCGGACAGGGCACCTACGAGCAGTACTTC	CASRAGQGTYEQYF	.	TRBJ2-7	TRBV6-5	TRBD1
TGCGCCAGCAGCTTGGGTCCGGGACAGGGGGCGCGAGGAGAAAAACTGTTTTTT	CASSLGPGQGARGEKLFF	.	TRBJ1-4	TRBV5-1	TRBD1